This paragraph covers one T cell receptor beta chain sequence. What it binds is unknown. The data were obtained in a study of cytomegalovirus exposure and HLA in healthy donors. Study results and limitations: Associated with cytomegalovirus, according to the listing, were fewer than 200 TCR beta chains. The classifier reportedly diagnosed cytomegalovirus status with high sensitivity and specificity. The study found most TCR sequences rare, yet found some public TCRs in many donors. In vitro checks showed that a few CMV-associated chains really do target CMV antigens.

Germline V gene lookup returns CDR1 MNHNS and CDR2 SASEGT. The CDR3 sequence is 15 residues long. V dropped 4 bases and J dropped 7 bases, with 17 bases sitting between them. Libraries were prepared by immunoSEQ multiplex PCR; TCRdb keeps only in-frame clonotypes and omits some of them. The repertoire includes roughly 100,000 clones, about 95% of them detected once, and almost 0.9% sits in the top ten. This receptor was taken from a woman aged 18 to 35 in good health and CMV-seronegative. The specimen sequenced was PBMCs. The chain couples TRBV6-1 to TRBJ1-5; possible D gene TRBD1, 6 bases. The DNA for the CDR3 is TGTGCCAGCAGTGGATTCACAGGGAGTAGACAGCCCCAGCATTTT. It is translated as CASSGFTGSRQPQHF.